This T cell receptor beta chain was identified during a study of T cell responses to AZD1222 COVID-19 vaccine. Study-wide findings and caveats: Donors were chiefly white British, with a greater number of females, and clonal diversity was perhaps underestimated. At baseline, just a handful of AZD1222 recipients tested seropositive.

For this clone: As yet, its antigen is unknown.

V was clipped by 0 bases and J by 4 bases, with 12 bases between them. The CDR3 runs 15 residues. The germline CDR1 and CDR2 sequences are SGHRS and YFSETQ. Here immunoSEQ multiplex PCR was the method, and the copy in TCRdb shows in-frame clones only, minus some. The sample carries fewer than 200,000 clones, more than 75% recorded once. The chain links TRBV5-1 to TRBJ2-3; possibly TRBD1 for D (5 bases). The source was peripheral blood, collected 28 days after the second AZD1222 dose. This TCR derives from an adult who received the AZD1222 COVID-19 vaccine. The CDR3 coding sequence is TGCGCCAGCAGCTTGGGGACATCTTTCCCAGATACGCAGTATTTT. Translating gives CASSLGTSFPDTQYF.